This is a list of T cell receptor beta chains from one sample in a study of T cells in Graves' hyperthyroidism and ophthalmopathy. MiXCR, applied by TCRdb to the multiplex PCR reads, yields one record per CDR3 protein. The top ten clones hold about a third of a sample with over 700,000 distinct CDR3 sequences, about 35% of them seen once. The sample taken for sequencing was blood. The source is a middle-aged woman with Graves' hyperthyroidism. CDR3s include the opening cysteine and the closing phenylalanine or tryptophan. Each record gives: CDR3 DNA, CDR3 protein, D gene, clone size, V gene, J gene, CDR3 length. D genes are given only for firm matches. Expanded clones are given a class, and other clones once, few, many or no size at all.

CDR3 DNA: TGTGCCAGCAGCCCACGGACAGGGAGTCCCTACGAGCAGTACTTC; CDR3 protein: CASSPRTGSPYEQYF; D gene: TRBD1; clone size: NA; V gene: TRBV9; J gene: TRBJ2-7; CDR3 length: 15
CDR3 DNA: TGTGCCACCGGACCGGACGGGAAGACCCAGTACTTC; CDR3 protein: CATGPDGKTQYF; D gene: NA; clone size: many; V gene: TRBV24-1; J gene: TRBJ2-5; CDR3 length: 12
CDR3 DNA: TGTGCCACCAGTGGGCGGGACTCAGGCACTCTTTCCAACGTCCTGACTTTC; CDR3 protein: CATSGRDSGTLSNVLTF; D gene: NA; clone size: many; V gene: TRBV24-1; J gene: TRBJ2-6; CDR3 length: 17
CDR3 DNA: TGTGCCAGCAGCTTGCACGGAACCACCGGGGAGCTGTTTTTT; CDR3 protein: CASSLHGTTGELFF; D gene: NA; clone size: few; V gene: TRBV5-8; J gene: TRBJ2-2; CDR3 length: 14
CDR3 DNA: TGTGCCAGCTCTCGGACAGGGTTGGCTGAAGCTTTCTTT; CDR3 protein: CASSRTGLAEAFF; D gene: TRBD1; clone size: many; V gene: TRBV12-3/TRBV12-4; J gene: TRBJ1-1; CDR3 length: 13
CDR3 DNA: TGTGCCAGCAGTTTCCGACCCCCACGGCTGTACCAAGAGACCCAGTACTTC; CDR3 protein: CASSFRPPRLYQETQYF; D gene: NA; clone size: NA; V gene: TRBV12-3/TRBV12-4; J gene: TRBJ2-5; CDR3 length: 17
CDR3 DNA: TGTGCCATCAGTGAGTCGACTCGAGGTCAGCCCCAGTACTTC; CDR3 protein: CAISESTRGQPQYF; D gene: NA; clone size: few; V gene: TRBV10-3; J gene: TRBJ2-5; CDR3 length: 14
CDR3 DNA: TGTGCCAGCAGCTTAGGAGTAGGCAGGAACACTGAAGCTTTCTTT; CDR3 protein: CASSLGVGRNTEAFF; D gene: NA; clone size: many; V gene: TRBV7-9; J gene: TRBJ1-1; CDR3 length: 15
CDR3 DNA: TGCGCCAGCAGTGAGTCCCCGCAGACGGGCGAGCAGTACTTC; CDR3 protein: CASSESPQTGEQYF; D gene: NA; clone size: few; V gene: TRBV10-1; J gene: TRBJ2-7; CDR3 length: 14
CDR3 DNA: TGTGCCAGTAGTATGGGTCACCAGGTGGACTATGGCCACACCTTC; CDR3 protein: CASSMGHQVDYGHTF; D gene: NA; clone size: NA; V gene: TRBV19; J gene: TRBJ1-2; CDR3 length: 15
CDR3 DNA: TGCGCCAGCAGCCAGAGACCACGTAAGGGGGGGAGCACTGAAGCTTTCTTT; CDR3 protein: CASSQRPRKGGSTEAFF; D gene: NA; clone size: few; V gene: TRBV5-1; J gene: TRBJ1-1; CDR3 length: 17
CDR3 DNA: TGCGCCAGCAGCCAAATACAGGGTATCACTGAAGCTTTCTTT; CDR3 protein: CASSQIQGITEAFF; D gene: NA; clone size: few; V gene: TRBV5-1; J gene: TRBJ1-1; CDR3 length: 14
CDR3 DNA: TGTGCCAGCAGCTTCCACTTCAGGCAGTACTTC; CDR3 protein: CASSFHFRQYF; D gene: NA; clone size: many; V gene: TRBV7-9; J gene: TRBJ2-7; CDR3 length: 11
CDR3 DNA: TGTGCCAGCAGCTTACAGGAGAACTATGGCTACACCTTC; CDR3 protein: CASSLQENYGYTF; D gene: NA; clone size: many; V gene: TRBV7-2; J gene: TRBJ1-2; CDR3 length: 13
CDR3 DNA: TGCAGTGCTATGGGGCTAGCGGGGGTATTAGCCCTCCACTTT; CDR3 protein: CSAMGLAGVLALHF; D gene: NA; clone size: NA; V gene: TRBV20-1; J gene: TRBJ1-6; CDR3 length: 14
CDR3 DNA: TGTGCCAGCAGCTTGGCCGGGGCAGGGCACAGCAATCAGCCCCAGCATTTT; CDR3 protein: CASSLAGAGHSNQPQHF; D gene: NA; clone size: NA; V gene: TRBV13; J gene: TRBJ1-5; CDR3 length: 17
CDR3 DNA: TGTGCCAGCCGGCTCGATAGCGGATCATGGCGCGACGAGCAGTACTTC; CDR3 protein: CASRLDSGSWRDEQYF; D gene: NA; clone size: NA; V gene: TRBV6-2/TRBV6-3; J gene: TRBJ2-7; CDR3 length: 16
CDR3 DNA: TGTGCCAGTAGGATAGGGGGTGGAAACACCATATATTTT; CDR3 protein: CASRIGGGNTIYF; D gene: NA; clone size: NA; V gene: TRBV19; J gene: TRBJ1-3; CDR3 length: 13
CDR3 DNA: TGTGCCAGCAGGGGCTGGGGCCGGGACCGGAACACTGAAGCTTTCTTT; CDR3 protein: CASRGWGRDRNTEAFF; D gene: NA; clone size: few; V gene: TRBV6-6; J gene: TRBJ1-1; CDR3 length: 16
CDR3 DNA: TGTGCCAGCAGTAACACAGGGTGGAACTCTGGCTACACCTTC; CDR3 protein: CASSNTGWNSGYTF; D gene: NA; clone size: NA; V gene: TRBV12-3/TRBV12-4; J gene: TRBJ1-2; CDR3 length: 14
CDR3 DNA: TGTGCCAGCAGTTTAGCGACAGGGGTCGAGCAGTACTTC; CDR3 protein: CASSLATGVEQYF; D gene: TRBD1; clone size: few; V gene: TRBV12-3/TRBV12-4; J gene: TRBJ2-7; CDR3 length: 13
CDR3 DNA: TGCGCCAGCAGCCACCGGCCAAGCTCCTACGAGCAGTACTTC; CDR3 protein: CASSHRPSSYEQYF; D gene: NA; clone size: NA; V gene: TRBV4-3; J gene: TRBJ2-7; CDR3 length: 14
CDR3 DNA: TGCGCCAGCAGCCAAGTAAGGTATACTGAGCAGTTCTTC; CDR3 protein: CASSQVRYTEQFF; D gene: NA; clone size: once; V gene: TRBV4-1; J gene: TRBJ2-1; CDR3 length: 13
CDR3 DNA: TGTGCCAGCAGCTTAAGGGGGACCCCAGAGACCCAGTACTTC; CDR3 protein: CASSLRGTPETQYF; D gene: NA; clone size: many; V gene: TRBV7-6; J gene: TRBJ2-5; CDR3 length: 14
CDR3 DNA: TGCAGCGTTGAGCTAAGCACAGATACGCAGTATTTT; CDR3 protein: CSVELSTDTQYF; D gene: NA; clone size: NA; V gene: TRBV29-1; J gene: TRBJ2-3; CDR3 length: 12
CDR3 DNA: TGTGCCAGTAGTATAGCCAATCAGCCCCAGCATTTT; CDR3 protein: CASSIANQPQHF; D gene: NA; clone size: many; V gene: TRBV19; J gene: TRBJ1-5; CDR3 length: 12
CDR3 DNA: TGTGCCATCAGTCCAGGACAGGAGCTGTTTTTT; CDR3 protein: CAISPGQELFF; D gene: NA; clone size: once; V gene: TRBV10-3; J gene: TRBJ2-2; CDR3 length: 11
CDR3 DNA: TGTGCCAGTAGTAACCGAGAAGAAGGGAGCACTGAAGCTTTCTTT; CDR3 protein: CASSNREEGSTEAFF; D gene: NA; clone size: many; V gene: TRBV19; J gene: TRBJ1-1; CDR3 length: 15
CDR3 DNA: TGTGCCAGCCGCAGAAGGGGAGAAACTGAAGCTTTCTTT; CDR3 protein: CASRRRGETEAFF; D gene: NA; clone size: few; V gene: TRBV7-2; J gene: TRBJ1-1; CDR3 length: 13
CDR3 DNA: TGTGCCACCAGCCCTACCTCGGACAGGGGGTCTCCCAACACCTTC; CDR3 protein: CATSPTSDRGSPNTF; D gene: TRBD1; clone size: many; V gene: TRBV15; J gene: TRBJ1-2; CDR3 length: 15
CDR3 DNA: TGTGCCAGCAGGGGGACGGACACTAACTATGGCTACACCTTC; CDR3 protein: CASRGTDTNYGYTF; D gene: TRBD1; clone size: NA; V gene: TRBV10-3; J gene: TRBJ1-2; CDR3 length: 14
CDR3 DNA: TGTGCCATCGGCAGAGAATATGGCGGTGAAGCTTTCTTT; CDR3 protein: CAIGREYGGEAFF; D gene: NA; clone size: NA; V gene: TRBV10-3; J gene: TRBJ1-1; CDR3 length: 13
CDR3 DNA: TGTGCCAGTAGGATTACGGGAACAGCGAACACCGGGGAGCTGTTTTTT; CDR3 protein: CASRITGTANTGELFF; D gene: NA; clone size: NA; V gene: TRBV19; J gene: TRBJ2-2; CDR3 length: 16
CDR3 DNA: TGTGCCAGCAGCTCTGGCCTAGCGGGAGGGCAACACTACGAGCAGTACTTC; CDR3 protein: CASSSGLAGGQHYEQYF; D gene: TRBD2; clone size: many; V gene: TRBV7-6; J gene: TRBJ2-7; CDR3 length: 17
CDR3 DNA: TGTGCCAGCAGCACAGGGTCCACCGGGGAGCTGTTTTTT; CDR3 protein: CASSTGSTGELFF; D gene: NA; clone size: many; V gene: TRBV6-6; J gene: TRBJ2-2; CDR3 length: 13
CDR3 DNA: TGCGCCAGCAGCTCCGGGACGTATTCCTACGAGCAGTACTTC; CDR3 protein: CASSSGTYSYEQYF; D gene: NA; clone size: few; V gene: TRBV5-1; J gene: TRBJ2-7; CDR3 length: 14
CDR3 DNA: TGTGCCAGCAGTGAATCTACGATGTGGGCTCTGAACACTGAAGCTTTCTTT; CDR3 protein: CASSESTMWALNTEAFF; D gene: NA; clone size: NA; V gene: TRBV25-1; J gene: TRBJ1-1; CDR3 length: 17
CDR3 DNA: TGTGCCAGCAGCTGGGGGGGGGTCAACGAGCAGTACTTC; CDR3 protein: CASSWGGVNEQYF; D gene: TRBD2; clone size: few; V gene: TRBV7-9; J gene: TRBJ2-7; CDR3 length: 13
CDR3 DNA: TGTGCCAGCAGCTTAGCGAAGGGGCAAGAGACCCAGTACTTC; CDR3 protein: CASSLAKGQETQYF; D gene: NA; clone size: many; V gene: TRBV7-8; J gene: TRBJ2-5; CDR3 length: 14
CDR3 DNA: TGTGCCAGCAGTGCTAGAACCAGCAATCAGCCCCAGCATTTT; CDR3 protein: CASSARTSNQPQHF; D gene: NA; clone size: NA; V gene: TRBV25-1; J gene: TRBJ1-5; CDR3 length: 14
CDR3 DNA: TGCAGCGTTGAGGACCAAGGGTTCTTC; CDR3 protein: CSVEDQGFF; D gene: NA; clone size: few; V gene: TRBV29-1; J gene: TRBJ2-5; CDR3 length: 9
CDR3 DNA: TGTGCCAGCAGCCGACAGCGAGGGGGTGGAGATACGCAGTATTTT; CDR3 protein: CASSRQRGGGDTQYF; D gene: NA; clone size: NA; V gene: TRBV7-6; J gene: TRBJ2-3; CDR3 length: 15
CDR3 DNA: TGTGCCACCAGTGATCAACGCACCCACCCCACTAGCAGCCCAGATACGCAGTATTTT; CDR3 protein: CATSDQRTHPTSSPDTQYF; D gene: NA; clone size: NA; V gene: TRBV10-3; J gene: TRBJ2-3; CDR3 length: 19
CDR3 DNA: TGCGCCAGCAGATCGACTAGCGGCGAATACTCCTACAATGAGCAGTTCTTC; CDR3 protein: CASRSTSGEYSYNEQFF; D gene: TRBD2; clone size: NA; V gene: TRBV10-2; J gene: TRBJ2-1; CDR3 length: 17
CDR3 DNA: TGTGCCAGCAGTACTCAGGGGGCAGATACGCAGTATTTT; CDR3 protein: CASSTQGADTQYF; D gene: TRBD1; clone size: many; V gene: TRBV7-9; J gene: TRBJ2-3; CDR3 length: 13
CDR3 DNA: TGTGCCAGCAGCTTAGCGCAGGGCGGGAAACTGTTTTTT; CDR3 protein: CASSLAQGGKLFF; D gene: NA; clone size: NA; V gene: TRBV7-2; J gene: TRBJ1-4; CDR3 length: 13
CDR3 DNA: TGTGCCACCCTAAGTCAGGGGCCCTCCTACGAGCAGTACTTC; CDR3 protein: CATLSQGPSYEQYF; D gene: NA; clone size: few; V gene: TRBV6-6; J gene: TRBJ2-7; CDR3 length: 14